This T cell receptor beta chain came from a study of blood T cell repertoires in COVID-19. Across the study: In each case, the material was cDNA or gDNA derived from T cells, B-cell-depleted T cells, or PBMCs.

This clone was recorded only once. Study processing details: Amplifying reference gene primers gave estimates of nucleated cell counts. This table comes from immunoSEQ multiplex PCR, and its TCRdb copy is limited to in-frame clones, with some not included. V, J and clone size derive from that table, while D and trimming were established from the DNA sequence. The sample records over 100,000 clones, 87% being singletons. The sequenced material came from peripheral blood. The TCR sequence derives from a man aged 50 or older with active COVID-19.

CDR3: CASSPPANSQETQYF. The CDR3 bases are TGTGCCAGCTCACCACCCGCGAACAGCCAAGAGACCCAGTACTTC. The chain couples TRBV18 to TRBJ2-5, with D uncertain. Germline-derived CDR1 and CDR2 are KGHSH and LQKENI. The CDR3 totals 15 residues. Deletions cut 0 bases from V and 1 base from J, with 9 bases between. Using reference TRBV18 and TRBJ2-5 for the parts outside the CDR3, the full variable domain is NAGVMQNPRHLVRRRGQEARLRCSPMKGHSHVYWYRQLPEEGLKFMVYLQKENIIDESGMPKERFSAEFPKEGPSILRIQQVVRGDSAAYFCASSPPANSQETQYFGPGTRLLVL.